A single sample gave rise to the 12 T cell receptor beta chains below, sequenced in a study of cytomegalovirus exposure and HLA in healthy donors. Primers included in the PCR were 60 Vbeta and 13 Jbeta primers. Measured with immunoSEQ multiplex PCR; TCRdb has only the in-frame clones, and not every one. The data show approximately 160,000 clones, more than 70% seen once. The source material was PBMCs. These receptors all stem from a woman between 45 and 65 years old in good health and CMV-seropositive.

The chain joins TRBV9 to TRBJ2-3, with 8 nucleotides matching TRBD2. Germline V gene sequence: CDR1 SGDLS, CDR2 YYNGEE. The CDR3 is made up of 16 amino acids. Trimming at V came to 0 bases and at J to 4 bases, leaving 7 bases not matched to a gene. The CDR3 bases are TGTGCCAGCAGCGTAGCGGGAGGGCCCGGGGCAGATACGCAGTATTTT. Protein sequence: CASSVAGGPGADTQYF.

This clone was detected a few times. V gene TRBV10-2 combines with J gene TRBJ2-7; 9 nucleotides match TRBD1. The length of the CDR3 is 13 residues. J gave up 2 bases and V 8 bases, and 4 bases lay outside the gene matches. Germline values: CDR1 WSHSY, CDR2 SAAADI. This CDR3 is CASGQGSPYEQYF. Here the CDR3 DNA reads TGCGCCAGCGGACAGGGGTCCCCCTACGAGCAGTACTTC.

The chain employs TRBV9 and TRBJ2-1; 7 bases line up with TRBD2. The CDR3 extends over 16 amino acids. V was clipped by 3 bases and J by 4 bases; unmatched bases: 10. CDR1 is SGDLS, CDR2 YYNGEE, per germline. CDR3: CASSAPGLSTYNEQFF. In DNA, the CDR3 is TGTGCCAGCAGCGCACCGGGACTATCGACTTACAATGAGCAGTTCTTC.

This clone was seen only a few times. CDR3: CASSAQGQAEGYTF. CDR3 coding DNA: TGCGCCAGCAGCGCACAAGGACAGGCGGAAGGCTACACCTTC. The chain has TRBV5-1 and TRBJ1-2, with 7 bases lining up with TRBD1. CDR1 is SGHRS and CDR2 is YFSETQ in the germline V gene. J lost 8 bases, V lost 4 bases, and 11 bases had no gene match. This CDR3 spans 14 amino acids.

With regard to this clone: One end of the junction varies from germline; a read error may be responsible. The chain links TRBV5-4 to TRBJ2-3, with 7 positions matching TRBD1. The CDR3 contains 14 residues. CDR1 is SGHNT, CDR2 YYREEE, per germline (reference sequence). The CDR3 DNA reads as TGTGCCAGCAGACGAGGACAGGCCACAGGTACGCAGTATTTT. Translation gives CASRRGQATGTQYF.

The J gene is TRBJ2-1, the V gene TRBV7-2, with 8 positions matching TRBD2. Germline V gives CDR1 SGHTA, CDR2 FQGNSA. The ends lost 1 base at V and 7 bases at J; junction bases unmatched: 6. This CDR3 contains 15 residues. CDR3 loop: CASSLGLAGYNEQFF. Here the CDR3 DNA reads TGTGCCAGCAGCTTAGGGCTAGCGGGCTATAATGAGCAGTTCTTC.

This chain uses TRBV18 with TRBJ1-4; no reliable D call. Germline loops: CDR1 KGHSH, CDR2 LQKENI. Between the trimmed V and J ends, which lost 3 bases and 0 bases, there was a span of 5 bases. The CDR3 spans 14 residues. The DNA of the CDR3 is TGTGCCAGCTCACCCGTTACAACTAATGAAAAACTGTTTTTT. Residues: CASSPVTTNEKLFF.

The chain couples TRBV18 to TRBJ2-6, with 7 bases identical to TRBD1. The CDR3 spans 17 residues. Trimming at V came to 6 bases and at J to 0 bases, leaving 8 bases not matched to a gene. Germline V lookup: CDR1 KGHSH, CDR2 LQKENI. The CDR3 loop is CASSRRTGLSGANVLTF. CDR3 bases: TGTGCCAGCTCTAGAAGGACAGGCCTCTCTGGGGCCAACGTCCTGACTTTC.

This clone was detected only once. The V and J genes are TRBV2 and TRBJ1-5, with TRBD1 matching over 7 bases. V was clipped by 8 bases and J by 9 bases; unmatched bases: 10. CDR3 size: 13 residues. Germline V gene sequence: CDR1 SNHLY, CDR2 FYNNEI. The CDR3 here is CASASTGTRPQHF. CDR3 sequence (DNA): TGTGCCAGCGCCTCGACAGGGACGCGGCCCCAGCATTTT. The complete variable domain, with remaining parts taken from reference TRBV2 and TRBJ1-5, reads EPEVTQTPSHQVTQMGQEVILRCVPISNHLYFYWYRQILGQKVEFLVSFYNNEISEKSEIFDDQFSVERPDGSNFTLKIRSTKLEDSAMYFCASASTGTRPQHFGDGTRLSIL.

The V gene is TRBV7-2, the J gene TRBJ2-3; 10 positions agree with TRBD2. CDR1 is SGHTA, CDR2 FQGNSA, per germline. After removal of 5 bases from V and 4 bases from J, the junction contained 9 bases not matched to a gene. The CDR3 runs 16 residues. CDR3 coding DNA: TGTGCCAGCAGCCCCCCTAGCGGGAGTAGTTCAGATACGCAGTATTTT. Its protein product is CASSPPSGSSSDTQYF.

This clone was detected a few times. The same CDR3 also results from other DNA sequences found in this sample. The rearrangement links TRBV9 to TRBJ2-3; D is unclear. CDR1 is SGDLS and CDR2 is YYNGEE in the germline V gene. Trimming pared 0 bases from V and 4 bases from J, leaving 3 bases between. The CDR3 runs 12 residues. The CDR3 region has the DNA TGTGCCAGCAGCGTAGTCTCAGATACGCAGTATTTT. It is translated as CASSVVSDTQYF.

The genes are TRBV6-6 and TRBJ2-7; 10 positions agree with TRBD1. CDR1 is MNHNY, CDR2 SVGAGI, per germline (reference sequence). This CDR3 is 15 amino acids long. The V gene end was trimmed by 4 bases and the J gene end by 6 bases; junction bases not matched to a gene: 9. The chain's CDR3 is CASSWADRGGGEQYF. CDR3 DNA sequence: TGTGCCAGCAGTTGGGCGGACAGGGGGGGAGGCGAGCAGTACTTC.